The source of this TCR beta chain is a study of cytomegalovirus exposure and HLA in healthy donors. On the study more broadly: A previous analysis identified approximately 120 million unique TCR beta sequences derived from about 180 million T cells.

Turning to this clone: Its target is not known.

Among the donors, all were healthy bone marrow donors. Whole-study results and caveats: Several of the most significant clusters appeared linked to common viral pathogens, based on a later analysis.

V was cut by 0 bases and J by 0 bases, with 8 bases left in between. CDR3 size: 15 residues. Germline CDR1 reads SGDLS; CDR2 reads YYNGEE. In the PCR, 60 Vbeta and 13 Jbeta primers were used. TCRdb keeps only in-frame clones here, not all; method: immunoSEQ multiplex PCR. The table records 160,000 or so clones, just over 75% of them present only once. Sequenced sample: PBMCs. The source of this sequence is a man aged 35 to 55 in good health and CMV-seronegative. This rearrangement joins TRBV9 to TRBJ2-3, with D possibly matching TRBD2 (6 bases). As DNA, the CDR3 is TGTGCCAGCAGCGTAGTTGGGACTAGCACAGATACGCAGTATTTT. It encodes CASSVVGTSTDTQYF.